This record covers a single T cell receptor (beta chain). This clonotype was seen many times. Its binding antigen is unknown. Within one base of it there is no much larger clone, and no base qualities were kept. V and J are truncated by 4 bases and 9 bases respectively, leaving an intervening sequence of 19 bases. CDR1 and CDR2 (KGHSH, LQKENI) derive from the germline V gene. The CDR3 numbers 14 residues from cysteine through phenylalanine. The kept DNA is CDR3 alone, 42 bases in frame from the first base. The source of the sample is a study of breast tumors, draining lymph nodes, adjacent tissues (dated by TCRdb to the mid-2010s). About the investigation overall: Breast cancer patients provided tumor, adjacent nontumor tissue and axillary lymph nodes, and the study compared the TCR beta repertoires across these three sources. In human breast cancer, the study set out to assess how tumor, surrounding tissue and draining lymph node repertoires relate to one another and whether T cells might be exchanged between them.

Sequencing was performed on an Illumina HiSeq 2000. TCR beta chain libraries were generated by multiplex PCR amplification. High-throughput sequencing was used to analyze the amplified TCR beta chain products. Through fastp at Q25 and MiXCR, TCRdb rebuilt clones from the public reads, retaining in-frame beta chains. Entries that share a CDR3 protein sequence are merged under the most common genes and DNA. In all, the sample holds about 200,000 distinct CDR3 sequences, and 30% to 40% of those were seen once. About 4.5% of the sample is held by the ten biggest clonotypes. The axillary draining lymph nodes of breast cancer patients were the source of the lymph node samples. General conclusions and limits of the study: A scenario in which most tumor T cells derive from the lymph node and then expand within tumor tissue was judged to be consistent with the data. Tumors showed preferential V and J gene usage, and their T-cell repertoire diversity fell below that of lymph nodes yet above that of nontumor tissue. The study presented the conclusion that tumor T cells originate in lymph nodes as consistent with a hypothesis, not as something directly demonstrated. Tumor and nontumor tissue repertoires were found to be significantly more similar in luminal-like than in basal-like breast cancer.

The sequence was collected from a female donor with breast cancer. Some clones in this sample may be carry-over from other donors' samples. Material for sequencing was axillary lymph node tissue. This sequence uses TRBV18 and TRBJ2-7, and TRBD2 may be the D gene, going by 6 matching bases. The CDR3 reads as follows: CASSLGTGRVAQYF. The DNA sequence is TGTGCCAGCTCACTCGGGACTGGGCGGGTGGCGCAGTACTTC.